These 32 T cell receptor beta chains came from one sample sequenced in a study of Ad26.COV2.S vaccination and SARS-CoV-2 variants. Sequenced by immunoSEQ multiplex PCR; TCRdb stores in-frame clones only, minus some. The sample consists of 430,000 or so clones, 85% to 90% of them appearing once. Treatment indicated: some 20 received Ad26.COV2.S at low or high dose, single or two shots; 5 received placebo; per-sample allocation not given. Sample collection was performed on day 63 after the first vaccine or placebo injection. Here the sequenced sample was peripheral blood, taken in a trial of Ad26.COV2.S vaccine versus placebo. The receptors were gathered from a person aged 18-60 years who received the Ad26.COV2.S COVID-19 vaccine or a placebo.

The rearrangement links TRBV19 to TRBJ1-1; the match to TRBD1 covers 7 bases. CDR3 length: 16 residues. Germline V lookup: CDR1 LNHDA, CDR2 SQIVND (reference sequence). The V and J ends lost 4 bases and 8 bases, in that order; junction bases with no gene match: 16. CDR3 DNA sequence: TGTGCCAGTAGTAACCGAGGACACCAGGGGGAGACCGAAGCTTTCTTT. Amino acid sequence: CASSNRGHQGETEAFF.

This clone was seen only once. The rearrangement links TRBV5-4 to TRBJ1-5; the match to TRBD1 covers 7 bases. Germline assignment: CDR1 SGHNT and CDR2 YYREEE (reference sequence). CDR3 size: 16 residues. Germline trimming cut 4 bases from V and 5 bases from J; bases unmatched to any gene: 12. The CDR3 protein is CASSTGPFQGDQPQHF. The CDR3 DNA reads TGTGCCAGCAGCACTGGTCCATTTCAGGGGGATCAGCCCCAGCATTTT.

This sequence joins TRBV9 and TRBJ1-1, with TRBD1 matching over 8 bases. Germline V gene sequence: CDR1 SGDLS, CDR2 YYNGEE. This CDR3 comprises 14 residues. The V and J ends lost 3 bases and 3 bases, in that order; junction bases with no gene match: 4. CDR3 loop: CASSAATGDTEAFF. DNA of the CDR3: TGTGCCAGCAGCGCAGCGACAGGGGACACTGAAGCTTTCTTT.

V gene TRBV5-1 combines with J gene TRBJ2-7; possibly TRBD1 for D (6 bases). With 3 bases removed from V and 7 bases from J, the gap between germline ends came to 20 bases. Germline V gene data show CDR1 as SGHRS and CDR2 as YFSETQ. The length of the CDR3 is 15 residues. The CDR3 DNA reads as TGCGCCAGCAGCTCCTACAAGGACAGCCCTCTAGAGCAGTACTTC. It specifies CASSSYKDSPLEQYF.

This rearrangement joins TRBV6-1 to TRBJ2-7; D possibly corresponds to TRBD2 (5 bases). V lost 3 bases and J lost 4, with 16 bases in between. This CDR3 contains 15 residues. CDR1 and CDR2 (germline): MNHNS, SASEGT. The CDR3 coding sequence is TGTGCCAGCAGTGACGGCAGGCAAGCGGTGTACGAGCAGTACGTC. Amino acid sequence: CASSDGRQAVYEQYV.

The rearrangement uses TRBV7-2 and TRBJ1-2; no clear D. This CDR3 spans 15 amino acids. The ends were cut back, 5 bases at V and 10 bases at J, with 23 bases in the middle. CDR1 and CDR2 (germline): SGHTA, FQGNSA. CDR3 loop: CASSPQVHSGDYYTF. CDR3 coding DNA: TGTGCCAGCAGCCCTCAGGTCCACAGTGGCGACTACTACACCTTC. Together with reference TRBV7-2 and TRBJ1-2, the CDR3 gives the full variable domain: GAGVSQSPSNKVTEKGKDVELRCDPISGHTALYWYRQSLGQGLEFLIYFQGNSAPDKSGLPSDRFSAERTGGSVSTLTIQRTQQEDSAVYLCASSPQVHSGDYYTFGSGTRLTVV.

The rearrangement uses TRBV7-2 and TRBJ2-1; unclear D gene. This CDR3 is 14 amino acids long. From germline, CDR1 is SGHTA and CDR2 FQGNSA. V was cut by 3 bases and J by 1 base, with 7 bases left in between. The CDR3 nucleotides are TGTGCCAGCAGCTTTTGGGAATCCTACAATGAGCAGTTCTTC. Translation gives CASSFWESYNEQFF.

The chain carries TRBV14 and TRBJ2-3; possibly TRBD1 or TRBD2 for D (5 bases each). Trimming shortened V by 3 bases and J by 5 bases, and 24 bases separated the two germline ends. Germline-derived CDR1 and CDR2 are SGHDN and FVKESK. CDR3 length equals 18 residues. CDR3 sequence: CASSHPRRGAGRVDTQYF. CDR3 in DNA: TGTGCCAGCAGCCACCCCCGCCGTGGGGCGGGCCGGGTAGATACGCAGTATTTT.

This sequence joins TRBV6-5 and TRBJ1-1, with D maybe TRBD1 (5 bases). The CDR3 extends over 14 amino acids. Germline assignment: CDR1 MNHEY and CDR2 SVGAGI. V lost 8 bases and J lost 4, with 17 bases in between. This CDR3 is CASSEQVAATEAFF. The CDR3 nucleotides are TGTGCCAGCTCCGAACAGGTGGCGGCCACTGAAGCTTTCTTT.

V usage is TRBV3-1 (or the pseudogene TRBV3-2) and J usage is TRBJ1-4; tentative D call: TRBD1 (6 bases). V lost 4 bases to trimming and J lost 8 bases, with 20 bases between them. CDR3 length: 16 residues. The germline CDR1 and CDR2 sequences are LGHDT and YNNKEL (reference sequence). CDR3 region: CASSPSGTTGGEKLFF. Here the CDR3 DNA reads TGTGCCAGCAGCCCATCTGGGACCACCGGGGGCGAAAAACTGTTTTTT.

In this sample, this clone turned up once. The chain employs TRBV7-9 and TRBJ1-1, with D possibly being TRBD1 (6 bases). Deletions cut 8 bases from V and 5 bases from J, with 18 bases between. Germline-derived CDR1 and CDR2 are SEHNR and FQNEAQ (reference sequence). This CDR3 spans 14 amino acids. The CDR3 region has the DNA TGTGCCAGCCACTCCCAGGGAGGGGGGACTGAAGCTTTCTTT. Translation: CASHSQGGGTEAFF.

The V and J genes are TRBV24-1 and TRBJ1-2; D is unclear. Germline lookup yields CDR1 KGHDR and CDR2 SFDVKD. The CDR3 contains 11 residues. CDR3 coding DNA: TGTGCTATTGACCCCTTCTATGGCTACACCTTC. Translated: CAIDPFYGYTF.

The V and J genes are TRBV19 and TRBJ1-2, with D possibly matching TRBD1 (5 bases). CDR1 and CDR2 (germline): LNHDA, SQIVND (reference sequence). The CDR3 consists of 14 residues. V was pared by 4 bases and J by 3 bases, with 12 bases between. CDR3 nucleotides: TGTGCCAGTAGTACCGGGACGGATTACTATGGCTACACCTTC. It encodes CASSTGTDYYGYTF.

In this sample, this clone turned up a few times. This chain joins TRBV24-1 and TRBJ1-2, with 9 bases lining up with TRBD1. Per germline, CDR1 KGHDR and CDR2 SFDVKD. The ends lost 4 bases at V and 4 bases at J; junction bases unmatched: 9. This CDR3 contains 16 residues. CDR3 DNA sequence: TGTGCCACCAGTGACACCTCAACAGGGGGCGCCTATGGCTACACCTTC. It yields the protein CATSDTSTGGAYGYTF.

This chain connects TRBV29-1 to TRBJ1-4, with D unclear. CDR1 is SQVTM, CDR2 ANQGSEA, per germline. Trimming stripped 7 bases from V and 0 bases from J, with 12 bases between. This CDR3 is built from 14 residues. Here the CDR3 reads CSAGQIATNEKLFF. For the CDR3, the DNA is TGCAGCGCCGGCCAAATCGCAACTAATGAAAAACTGTTTTTT.

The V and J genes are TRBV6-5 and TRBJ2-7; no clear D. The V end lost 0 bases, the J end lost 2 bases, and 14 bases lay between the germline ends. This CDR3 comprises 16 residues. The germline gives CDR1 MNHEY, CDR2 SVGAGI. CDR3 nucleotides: TGTGCCAGCAGTTACTCGAGGCGCACCTCAACCTACGAGCAGTACGTC. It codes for CASSYSRRTSTYEQYV.

The CDR3 spells CASSIAGGVDTQYF. The CDR3, as DNA: TGTGCCAGCAGCATAGCGGGAGGGGTAGATACGCAGTATTTT. The V gene is TRBV7-3, the J gene TRBJ2-3, with 11 nucleotides matching TRBD2. Germline CDR1 and CDR2: SGHTA and FQGTGA. This CDR3 spans 14 amino acids. With V trimmed by 5 bases and J by 5 bases, 3 bases remained unmatched.

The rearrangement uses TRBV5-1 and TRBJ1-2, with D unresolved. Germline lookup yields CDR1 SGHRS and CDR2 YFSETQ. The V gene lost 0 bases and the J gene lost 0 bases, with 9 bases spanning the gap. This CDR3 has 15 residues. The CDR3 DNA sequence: TGCGCCAGCAGCTTGGGCTCGGGTTCTAACTATGGCTACACCTTC. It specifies CASSLGSGSNYGYTF.

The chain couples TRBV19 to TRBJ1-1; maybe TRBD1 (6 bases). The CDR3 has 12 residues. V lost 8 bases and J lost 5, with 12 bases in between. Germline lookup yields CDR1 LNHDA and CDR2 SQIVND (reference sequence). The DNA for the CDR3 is TGTGCCAGTCGAAAACAGGGTACTGAAGCTTTCTTT. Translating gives CASRKQGTEAFF.

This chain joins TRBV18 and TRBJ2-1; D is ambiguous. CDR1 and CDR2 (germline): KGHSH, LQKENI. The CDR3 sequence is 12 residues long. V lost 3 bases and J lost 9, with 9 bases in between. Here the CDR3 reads CASSPYGREQFF. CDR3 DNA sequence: TGTGCCAGCTCACCTTACGGCCGTGAGCAGTTCTTC.

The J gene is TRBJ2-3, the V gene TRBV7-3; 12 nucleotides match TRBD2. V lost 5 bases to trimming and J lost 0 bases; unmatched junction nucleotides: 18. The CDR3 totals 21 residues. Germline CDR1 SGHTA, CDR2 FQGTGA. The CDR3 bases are TGTGCCAGCAGCCTCCCGGAAACTAGCGGGGGGACCCGTACTAGCACAGATACGCAGTATTTT. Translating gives CASSLPETSGGTRTSTDTQYF.

The DNA of the CDR3 is TGTGCCAGCAGCCAGAGACTTAGGACTAGCGGGGGCACAGATACGCAGTATTTT. The encoded protein is CASSQRLRTSGGTDTQYF. The chain has TRBV3-1 (or the pseudogene TRBV3-2) and TRBJ2-3, with 12 bases fitting TRBD2. The CDR3 totals 18 residues. V shed 3 bases, J shed 1 base, and the junction held 8 bases outside the gene matches. The germline V gene encodes CDR1 LGHDT and CDR2 YNNKEL (reference sequence).

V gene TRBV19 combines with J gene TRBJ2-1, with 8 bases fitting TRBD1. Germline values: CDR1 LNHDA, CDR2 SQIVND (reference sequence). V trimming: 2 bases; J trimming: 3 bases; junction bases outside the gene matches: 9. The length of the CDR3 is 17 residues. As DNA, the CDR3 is TGTGCCAGTAGTATAACATTGGACAGGGTTAACTACAATGAGCAGTTCTTC. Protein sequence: CASSITLDRVNYNEQFF.

DNA of the CDR3: TGTGCCAGCAGCGTAAGGACAGCGAACACCGGGGAGCTGTTTTTT. This encodes CASSVRTANTGELFF. The rearrangement joins TRBV9 to TRBJ2-2, with D perhaps TRBD1 (6 bases). The germline V gene has CDR1 SGDLS and CDR2 YYNGEE. Trimming left V 1 base short and J 0 bases short, with 7 bases between. The CDR3 extends over 15 amino acids.

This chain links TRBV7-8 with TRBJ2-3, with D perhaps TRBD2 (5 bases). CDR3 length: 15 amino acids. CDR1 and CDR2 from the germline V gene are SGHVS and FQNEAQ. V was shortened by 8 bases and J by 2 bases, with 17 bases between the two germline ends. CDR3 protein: CASGEYVPLTDTQYF. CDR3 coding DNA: TGTGCCAGCGGGGAGTACGTACCTCTCACAGATACGCAGTATTTT.

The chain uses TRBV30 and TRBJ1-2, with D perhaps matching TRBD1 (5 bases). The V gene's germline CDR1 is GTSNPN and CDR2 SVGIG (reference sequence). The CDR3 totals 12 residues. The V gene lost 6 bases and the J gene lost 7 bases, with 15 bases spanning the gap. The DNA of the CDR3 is TGTGCCTGCCTCAAGGGGTGGTTTGGCTACACCTTC. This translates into CACLKGWFGYTF.

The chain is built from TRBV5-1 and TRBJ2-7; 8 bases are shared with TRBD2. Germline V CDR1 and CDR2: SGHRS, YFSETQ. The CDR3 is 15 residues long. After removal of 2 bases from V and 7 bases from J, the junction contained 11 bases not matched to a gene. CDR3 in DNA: TGCGCCAGCAGCTTACCCTCGGGAGGGGTGGGGGAGCAGTACTTC. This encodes CASSLPSGGVGEQYF.

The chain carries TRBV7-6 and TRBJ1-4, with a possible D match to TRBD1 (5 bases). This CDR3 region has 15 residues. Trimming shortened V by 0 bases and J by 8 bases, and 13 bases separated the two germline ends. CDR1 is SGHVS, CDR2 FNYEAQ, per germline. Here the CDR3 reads CASSLALGGNEKLFF. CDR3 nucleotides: TGTGCCAGCAGCTTAGCGCTGGGGGGTAACGAAAAACTGTTTTTT.

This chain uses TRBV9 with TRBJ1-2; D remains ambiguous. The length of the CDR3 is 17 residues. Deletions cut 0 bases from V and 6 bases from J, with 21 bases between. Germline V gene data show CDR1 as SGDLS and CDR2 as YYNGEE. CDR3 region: CASSVGTGLIEPDGYTF. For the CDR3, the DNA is TGTGCCAGCAGCGTAGGTACTGGACTTATCGAGCCAGATGGCTACACCTTC.

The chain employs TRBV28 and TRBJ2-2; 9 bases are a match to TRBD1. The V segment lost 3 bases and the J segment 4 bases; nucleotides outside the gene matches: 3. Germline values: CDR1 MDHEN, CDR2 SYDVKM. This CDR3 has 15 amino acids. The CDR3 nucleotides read TGTGCCAGCAGTTTCGACAGGGGGTTCACCGGGGAGCTGTTTTTT. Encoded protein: CASSFDRGFTGELFF.

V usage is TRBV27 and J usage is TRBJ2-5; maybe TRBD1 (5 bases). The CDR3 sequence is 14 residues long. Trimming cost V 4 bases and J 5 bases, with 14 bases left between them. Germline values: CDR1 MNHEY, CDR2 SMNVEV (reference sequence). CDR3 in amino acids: CASSSRTLRETQYF. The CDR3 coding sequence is TGTGCCAGCAGTTCCCGGACACTTCGGGAGACCCAGTACTTC.

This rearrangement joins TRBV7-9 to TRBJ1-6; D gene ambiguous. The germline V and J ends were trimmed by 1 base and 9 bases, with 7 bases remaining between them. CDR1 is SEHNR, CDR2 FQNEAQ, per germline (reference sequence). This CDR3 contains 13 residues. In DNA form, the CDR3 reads TGTGCCAGCAGCTTAGTGGAGGGTTCACCCCTCCACTTT. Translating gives CASSLVEGSPLHF.